This T cell receptor beta chain was sequenced for a study of shared clonotypes between healthy human individuals. Whole-study results and caveats: Sharing across four donors was seen in 4% to 5% of naive CD4 clonotypes. Clonotypes which were not shared had lower generation probabilities than clonotypes that all four donors shared.

The CDR3 spans 15 residues. Germline-derived CDR1 and CDR2 are SGHRS and YFSETQ. V lost 4 bases to trimming and J lost 4 bases; unmatched junction nucleotides: 8. As concerns this clone: Antigen specificity is unknown.

For every subset, genomic DNA was evenly distributed across several immunoSEQ plates. Assay used: immunoSEQ multiplex PCR; TCRdb lists only in-frame clones, some missing. The sample holds about 600,000 clones, around 97% seen once. Sequences were obtained from naive CD4+ T cells sorted from blood. Sample subset: CD45RA+ positively selected. The gene calls are TRBV5-1 and TRBJ2-5; 9 bases align to TRBD1. The TCR was taken from a woman between 25 and 40 years old in good health. The CDR3 DNA follows: TGCGCCAGCAGCCCGGATTGGACAGGGGCAGAGACCCAGTACTTC. Encoded protein: CASSPDWTGAETQYF.